This T cell receptor beta chain was recovered during a study of blood T cell repertoires in COVID-19. The sample holds one count of this clone. Profiling relied on immunoSEQ multiplex PCR, and the TCRdb table lists in-frame clones only, not all of them. The sample gives 200,000 to 250,000 clones, roughly 85% of which show up once; around 3.3% is in the top ten. The CDR3 is 15 residues long. Between the trimmed V and J ends, which lost 4 bases and 4 bases, there was a span of 13 bases. Germline V lookup: CDR1 LGHDT, CDR2 YNNKEL (reference sequence). The sequencing input was peripheral blood. The receptor was isolated from a woman of 80 years or more with acute or convalescent COVID-19. The chain has TRBV3-1 (or the pseudogene TRBV3-2) and TRBJ2-2, with D perhaps TRBD1 (6 bases). The CDR3 DNA reads TGTGCCAGCAGCCTCGCTGGACAGACCACCGGGGAGCTGTTTTTT. Translating gives CASSLAGQTTGELFF.